This T cell receptor beta chain was sequenced for a study of control samples from healthy donors and cancer patients. Produced via immunoSEQ multiplex PCR; TCRdb's table is partial and in-frame only. The data show some 57,000 clones, around 95% seen once. V lost 0 bases and J 3 bases, leaving 5 bases between the germline ends. This CDR3 spans 14 amino acids. The germline CDR1 and CDR2 sequences are MNHEY and SVGAGI. This rearrangement joins TRBV6-5 to TRBJ2-2; D is uncertain. The origin of this receptor is a woman aged 25 to 39 in good health. Sequencing was done on a sample of blood. CDR3 amino acids: CASSYSPDTGELFF. In nucleotides, the CDR3 is TGTGCCAGCAGTTACTCCCCGGACACCGGGGAGCTGTTTTTT.